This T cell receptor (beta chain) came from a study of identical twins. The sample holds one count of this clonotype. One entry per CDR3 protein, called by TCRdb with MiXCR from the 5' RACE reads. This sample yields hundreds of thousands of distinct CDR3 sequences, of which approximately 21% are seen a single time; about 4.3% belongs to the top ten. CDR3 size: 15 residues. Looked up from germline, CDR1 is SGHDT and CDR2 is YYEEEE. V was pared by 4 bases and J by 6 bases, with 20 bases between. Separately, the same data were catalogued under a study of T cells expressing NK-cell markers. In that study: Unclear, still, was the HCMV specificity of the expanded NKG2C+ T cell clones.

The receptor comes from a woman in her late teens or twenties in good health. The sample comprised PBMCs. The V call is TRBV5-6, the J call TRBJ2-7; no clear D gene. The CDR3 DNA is TGTGCCAGCAGCCCCAATGCCCCCACTTCGATCGAGCAGTACTTC. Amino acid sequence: CASSPNAPTSIEQYF.